Below are 22 T cell receptor beta chains sequenced from a single sample in a study of CD8+ T cells in alopecia areata. Following extraction, RNA underwent reverse transcription to cDNA, which served as the sequencing template. TCRdb's copy holds only in-frame clones and misses some; the assay was immunoSEQ multiplex PCR. This table has roughly 120,000 clones, 30% to 40% appearing once. Sample: CD4+ T cells sorted from blood. The receptors here all came from a human donor with alopecia areata.

This clone was observed a handful of times. Here the CDR3 reads CASSYSTGETQYF. In DNA form, the CDR3 reads TGTGCCAGCAGTTACTCGACGGGGGAGACCCAGTACTTC. This chain joins TRBV6-5 and TRBJ2-5; maybe TRBD2 (5 bases). Germline V gene data show CDR1 as MNHEY and CDR2 as SVGAGI. The CDR3 sequence is 13 residues long. Trimming removed 0 bases from V and 5 bases from J, with 7 bases in between.

This chain links TRBV29-1 with TRBJ1-3, with D hard to call. In germline, CDR1 is SQVTM, CDR2 ANQGSEA. Deletions cut 4 bases from V and 0 bases from J, with 10 bases between. CDR3 length equals 14 residues. The chain's CDR3 is CSVAGVLSGNTIYF. DNA of the CDR3: TGCAGCGTTGCGGGTGTACTCTCTGGAAACACCATATATTTT.

V gene TRBV30 combines with J gene TRBJ2-5, with TRBD2 matching over 7 bases. CDR1 and CDR2 (germline): GTSNPN, SVGIG (reference sequence). V lost 6 bases and J lost 2; bases outside the gene matches: 3. The CDR3 covers 12 residues. CDR3 DNA: TGTGCCTGTACGGGACTACAAGAGACCCAGTACTTC. Its translation is CACTGLQETQYF.

The rearrangement joins TRBV29-1 to TRBJ2-5; 9 bases agree with TRBD1. Germline CDR1 reads SQVTM; CDR2 reads ANQGSEA. There are 14 residues in the CDR3. V gave up 6 bases and J gave up 5 bases; unmatched junction bases: 10. CDR3 DNA: TGCAGCGTGACGGACAGGGGAAATTTGGAGACCCAGTACTTC. This sequence encodes CSVTDRGNLETQYF.

Regarding this clone: Germline is not matched at one junction end, which may reflect a read error. The chain recombines TRBV29-1 with TRBJ2-1, with TRBD2 identical over 7 bases. CDR1 is SQVTM and CDR2 is ANQGSEA in the germline V gene. The CDR3 contains 14 residues. CDR3: CSVEAGSSYNEQFF. The CDR3 DNA sequence: TGCAGCGTGGAAGCGGGGAGCTCCTACAATGAGCAGTTCTTC.

The chain combines TRBV29-1 with TRBJ2-1, with 11 bases that match TRBD2. Germline trimming cut 6 bases from V and 3 bases from J; bases unmatched to any gene: 1. Germline assignment: CDR1 SQVTM and CDR2 ANQGSEA. The CDR3 has 13 amino acids. This chain's CDR3 is CSVLAGDYNEQFF. The DNA of the CDR3 is TGCAGCGTACTAGCGGGGGACTACAATGAGCAGTTCTTC.

The chain recombines TRBV18 with TRBJ2-3; no clear D. The CDR3 extends over 13 amino acids. CDR1 is KGHSH and CDR2 is LQKENI in the germline V gene. V lost 2 bases and J 4 bases, leaving 7 bases between the germline ends. The CDR3 coding sequence is TGTGCCAGCTCACCAACGGTAGCAGATACGCAGTATTTT. It yields the protein CASSPTVADTQYF.

The genes are TRBV5-6 and TRBJ2-7; TRBD1 aligns across 12 bases. The CDR3 runs 14 residues. Losses at the gene ends were 9 bases for V and 5 bases for J; bases not matched to a gene: 9. In germline, CDR1 is SGHDT, CDR2 YYEEEE. CDR3 protein: CATRQGQGANEQYF. The CDR3 DNA follows: TGTGCCACCCGCCAGGGACAGGGGGCGAACGAGCAGTACTTC.

This sequence joins TRBV5-6 and TRBJ2-6, with unresolved D. Germline V gene data show CDR1 as SGHDT and CDR2 as YYEEEE. V lost 2 bases and J lost 0, with 9 bases in between. The CDR3 has 16 residues. CDR3 nucleotides: TGTGCCAGCAGCTTAGGACGGAGCTCTGGGGCCAACGTCCTGACTTTC. Translation gives CASSLGRSSGANVLTF.

Only a few counts were recorded for this clone. The chain combines TRBV15 with TRBJ2-1; D might be TRBD2 (6 bases). Germline-derived CDR1 and CDR2 are LNHNV and YYDKDF (reference sequence). V lost 8 bases and J 3 bases, leaving 14 bases between the germline ends. This CDR3 spans 14 amino acids. Written as DNA, the CDR3 is TGTGCCACCGGCGTAAGGGGACTCTACAATGAGCAGTTCTTC. This gives the protein CATGVRGLYNEQFF. The entire variable domain, with the rest obtained from reference TRBV15 and TRBJ2-1, is as follows: DAMVIQNPRYQVTQFGKPVTLSCSQTLNHNVMYWYQQKSSQAPKLLFHYYDKDFNNEADTPDNFQSRRPNTSFCFLDIRSPGLGDTAMYLCATGVRGLYNEQFFGPGTRLTVL.

The chain has TRBV9 and TRBJ2-3, with 8 nucleotides matching TRBD1. Trimming at V came to 0 bases and at J to 2 bases, leaving 5 bases not matched to a gene. This CDR3 comprises 16 residues. Germline CDR1 is SGDLS and CDR2 is YYNGEE. DNA of the CDR3: TGTGCCAGCAGCGTAGGACAGGGGAGGAACACAGATACGCAGTATTTT. This encodes CASSVGQGRNTDTQYF.

This clone has only one observation. The genes are TRBV29-1 and TRBJ1-1; perhaps TRBD1 as D (6 bases). V lost 5 bases to trimming and J lost 2 bases, with 18 bases between them. Germline loops: CDR1 SQVTM, CDR2 ANQGSEA. The CDR3 length is 15 residues. Here the CDR3 DNA reads TGCAGCGTTAACAGGGCCGGAGGCATAAACACTGAAGCTTTCTTT. It specifies CSVNRAGGINTEAFF.

The chain recombines TRBV5-1 with TRBJ2-7, with 7 bases that match TRBD1. The CDR3 length is 14 residues. The V and J ends lost 4 bases and 7 bases, in that order; junction bases with no gene match: 11. Germline V lookup: CDR1 SGHRS, CDR2 YFSETQ. The CDR3 is CASSPTGRPLEQYF. In DNA form, the CDR3 reads TGCGCCAGCAGCCCGACAGGGAGACCTCTGGAGCAGTACTTC.

This clone was picked up a small number of times. V and J are TRBV18 and TRBJ2-5; no firm D call. Trimming left V 1 base short and J 0 bases short, with 6 bases between. The CDR3 consists of 14 residues. Germline lookup yields CDR1 KGHSH and CDR2 LQKENI. The CDR3 sequence is CASSPRQNQETQYF. The CDR3 region has the DNA TGTGCCAGCTCACCACGGCAGAACCAAGAGACCCAGTACTTC.

The chain links TRBV19 to TRBJ1-1; the D is unclear. The CDR3 has 14 residues. The germline V and J ends were trimmed by 5 bases and 8 bases, with 18 bases remaining between them. CDR1 and CDR2 from the germline V gene are LNHDA and SQIVND (reference sequence). CDR3 amino acids: CASSLLDGRREAFF. The CDR3 nucleotides read TGTGCCAGTAGTTTACTCGACGGTCGGCGGGAAGCTTTCTTT.

The rearrangement joins TRBV4-2 to TRBJ2-7, with 7 bases fitting TRBD2. Looked up from germline, CDR1 is LGHNA and CDR2 is YNFKEQ. V lost 1 base, J lost 7 bases, and 10 bases stayed unmatched. This CDR3 comprises 15 residues. The CDR3 coding sequence is TGTGCCAGCAGCCAAGCGGGGAATACGGGAGGAGAGCAGTACTTC. It encodes CASSQAGNTGGEQYF.

V usage is TRBV11-2 and J usage is TRBJ1-2; unclear D gene. The CDR3 consists of 13 residues. Trimming removed 5 bases at V and 1 base at J, with 8 bases between. From germline, CDR1 is SGHAT and CDR2 FQNNGV. This CDR3 reads CASSPELNYGYTF. Here the CDR3 DNA reads TGTGCCAGCAGCCCGGAACTTAACTATGGCTACACCTTC.

This chain joins TRBV28 and TRBJ2-3, with D hard to call. The CDR3 is 12 amino acids. The germline V gene encodes CDR1 MDHEN and CDR2 SYDVKM. V was cut by 5 bases and J by 9 bases, with 12 bases left in between. CDR3 nucleotides: TGTGCCAGCAGTCCCCCTTTAGGGACGCAGTATTTT. Translation gives CASSPPLGTQYF. Full variable domain (outside the CDR3, taken from reference TRBV28 and TRBJ2-3): DVKVTQSSRYLVKRTGEKVFLECVQDMDHENMFWYRQDPGLGLRLIYFSYDVKMKEKGDIPEGYSVSREKKERFSLILESASTNQTSMYLCASSPPLGTQYFGPGTRLTVL.

This chain links TRBV29-1 with TRBJ2-5, with D possibly TRBD2 on 7 matching bases. CDR1 and CDR2 from the germline V gene are SQVTM and ANQGSEA. The CDR3 consists of 12 residues. V dropped 4 bases and J dropped 5 bases, with 11 bases sitting between them. The CDR3, as DNA: TGCAGCGTTGGCAGGGGAGGGGAGACCCAGTACTTC. Its protein product is CSVGRGGETQYF. Full variable domain (outside the CDR3, taken from reference TRBV29-1 and TRBJ2-5): SAVISQKPSRDICQRGTSLTIQCQVDSQVTMMFWYRQQPGQSLTLIATANQGSEATYESGFVIDKFPISRPNLTFSTLTVSNMSPEDSSIYLCSVGRGGETQYFGPGTRLLVL.

This rearrangement joins TRBV28 to TRBJ2-3, with 8 bases identical to TRBD2. V was clipped by 4 bases and J by 5 bases; unmatched bases: 5. The V gene's germline CDR1 is MDHEN and CDR2 SYDVKM. There are 14 residues in the CDR3. CDR3: CASSSPGRGDTQYF. The CDR3 DNA sequence: TGTGCCAGCAGTTCACCCGGGAGGGGAGATACGCAGTATTTT.

This rearrangement joins TRBV2 to TRBJ2-7; maybe TRBD2 (5 bases). The CDR3 totals 14 residues. The germline V gene encodes CDR1 SNHLY and CDR2 FYNNEI. Deletions cut 0 bases from V and 2 bases from J, with 8 bases between. CDR3 residues: CASSEARTPYEQYF. Written as DNA, the CDR3 is TGTGCCAGCAGTGAAGCCCGGACTCCCTACGAGCAGTACTTC.

The chain links TRBV5-1 to TRBJ2-4; D unresolved. This CDR3 comprises 13 residues. The germline V and J ends were trimmed by 2 bases and 6 bases, with 9 bases remaining between them. The V gene's germline CDR1 is SGHRS and CDR2 YFSETQ. The CDR3 sequence is CASSLPDGNIQYF. The CDR3 DNA reads TGCGCCAGCAGCTTACCGGACGGAAACATTCAGTACTTC.